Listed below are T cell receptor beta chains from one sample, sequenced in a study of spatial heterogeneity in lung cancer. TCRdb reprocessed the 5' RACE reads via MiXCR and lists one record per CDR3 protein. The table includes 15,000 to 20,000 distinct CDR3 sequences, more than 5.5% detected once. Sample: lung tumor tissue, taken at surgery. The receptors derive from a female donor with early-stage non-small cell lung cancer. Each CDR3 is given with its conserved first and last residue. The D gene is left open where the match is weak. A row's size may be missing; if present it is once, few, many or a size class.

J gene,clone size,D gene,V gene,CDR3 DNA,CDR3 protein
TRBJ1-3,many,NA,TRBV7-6,TGTGCCAGCAGCTTAGTAACAGCCTCTGGAAACACCATATATTTT,CASSLVTASGNTIYF
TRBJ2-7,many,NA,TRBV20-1,TGCAGTGCCTTTGAGCCCCGGAGGTCCTCCTACGAGCAGTACTTC,CSAFEPRRSSYEQYF
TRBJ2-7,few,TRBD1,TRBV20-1,TGCAGTGCTAGAGGGGGGACAGGTAGCGCCTACGAGCAGTACTTC,CSARGGTGSAYEQYF
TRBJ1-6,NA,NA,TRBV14,TGTGCCAGCAGCCAAGAGGGTAGCCCAGGTTTTTCACCCCTCCACTTT,CASSQEGSPGFSPLHF
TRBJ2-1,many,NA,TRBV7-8,TGTGCCAGCAGCTCCCGGGACCAGCAAGCGGTAGATGAGCAGTTCTTC,CASSSRDQQAVDEQFF
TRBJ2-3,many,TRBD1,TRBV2,TGTGCCACCAGACAGGGGGCAGATACGCAGTATTTT,CATRQGADTQYF
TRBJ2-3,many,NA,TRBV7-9,TGTGCCAGCAGCCTCAGGGATACGCAGTATTTT,CASSLRDTQYF
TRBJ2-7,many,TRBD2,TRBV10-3,TGTGCCATCAGTGAAAGAGGACTAGCGGGAGACTACGAGCAGTACTTC,CAISERGLAGDYEQYF
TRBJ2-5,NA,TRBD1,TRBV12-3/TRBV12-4,TGTGCCAGCAGTTTCCCGGGACAGGGCCTTCTAGAGACCCAGTACTTC,CASSFPGQGLLETQYF
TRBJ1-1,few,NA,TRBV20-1,TGCAGTGCTAGACGGAGGGCCCCTGAAGCTTTCTTT,CSARRRAPEAFF
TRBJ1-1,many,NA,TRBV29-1,TGCAGCGTTGCAGGTCAGGCACTCACTGAAGCTTTCTTT,CSVAGQALTEAFF
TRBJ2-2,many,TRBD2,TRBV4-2,TGTGCCAGCAGCCAAGATGGACTAGCGGCGAACACCGGGGAGCTGTTTTTT,CASSQDGLAANTGELFF
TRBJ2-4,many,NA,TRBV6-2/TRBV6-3,TGTGCCAGCAGTTACCCCCATGTGATACTAGCCAAAAACATTCAGTACTTC,CASSYPHVILAKNIQYF
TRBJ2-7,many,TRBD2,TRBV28,TGTGCCAGCAGTCCTATTACTAGCGGGAGGGGCGGCGAGCAGTACTTC,CASSPITSGRGGEQYF
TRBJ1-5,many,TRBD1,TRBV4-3,TGCGCCAGCAGCCAAGAACCTCTGGGGGCCAGGGGGCGCTTGGGCAATCAGCCCCAGCATTTT,CASSQEPLGARGRLGNQPQHF
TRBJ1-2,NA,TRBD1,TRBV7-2,TGTGCCAGCAGCTTCAGACAGGGCTATGGCTACACCTTC,CASSFRQGYGYTF
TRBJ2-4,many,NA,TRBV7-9,TGTGCCAGCAGTTACTACAGTACAGGCAAAAACATTCAGTACTTC,CASSYYSTGKNIQYF
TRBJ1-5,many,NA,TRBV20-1,TGCAGTGCTCAAACCTACGGCGCCCGGAGAACCAATCAGCCCCAGCATTTT,CSAQTYGARRTNQPQHF
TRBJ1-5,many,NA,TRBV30,TGTGCCTGGAGCCGAACCAGGGATCAGCCCCAGCATTTT,CAWSRTRDQPQHF
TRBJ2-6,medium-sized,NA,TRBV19,TGTGCCAGTAGTATAATTCTGTTCTCTGGGGCCAACGTCCTGACTTTC,CASSIILFSGANVLTF
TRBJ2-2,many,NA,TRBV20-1,TGCAGTGCTAGCCGCGGGATGAACACCGGGGAGCTGTTTTTT,CSASRGMNTGELFF
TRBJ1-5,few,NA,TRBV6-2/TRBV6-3,TGTGCCAGCACCGAATCTCCGGGGTACAATCAGCCCCAGCATTTT,CASTESPGYNQPQHF
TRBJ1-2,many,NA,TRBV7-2,TGTGCCGTATCTAATCAGGTGCGGGGGTCGTCCTATGGCTACACCTTC,CAVSNQVRGSSYGYTF
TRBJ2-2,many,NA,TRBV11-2,TGTGCCAGCAGCTCGGACAGAGACACCGGGGAGCTGTTTTTT,CASSSDRDTGELFF
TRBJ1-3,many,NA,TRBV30,TGTGCCTGGAGTGTGGACAACGGGAACACCATATATTTT,CAWSVDNGNTIYF
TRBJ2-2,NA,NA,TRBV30,TGTGCCTGGAGTCCCTCTCAAACCGGGGAGCTGTTTTTT,CAWSPSQTGELFF
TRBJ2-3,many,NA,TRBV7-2,TGTGCCAGCAGCTTATATTTAGGTAGCGTGGCAGATACGCAGTATTTT,CASSLYLGSVADTQYF
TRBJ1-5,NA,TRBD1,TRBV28,TGTGCCAGCAGAACAATCAGACAGGGCAATAGCAATCAGCCCCAGCATTTT,CASRTIRQGNSNQPQHF
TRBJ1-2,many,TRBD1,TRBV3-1,TGTGCCAGCAGCCATGGAAGAGGGACAGGGCGGAACTATGGCTACACCTTC,CASSHGRGTGRNYGYTF
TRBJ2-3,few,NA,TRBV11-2,TGTGCCAGCAGCCTGGTTTTACAGGGATTCCCCACAGATACGCAGTATTTT,CASSLVLQGFPTDTQYF
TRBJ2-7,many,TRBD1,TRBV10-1,TGCGCCAGCAGTGAAGTCGCCTTCGGGACAGGGCAGATCGAGCAGTACTTC,CASSEVAFGTGQIEQYF
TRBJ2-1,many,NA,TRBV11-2,TGTGCCAGCAGACCCGTCTCCGGGACTCGCCACAATGAGCAGTTCTTC,CASRPVSGTRHNEQFF
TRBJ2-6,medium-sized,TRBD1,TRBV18,TGTGCCAGCTCACCCACAGGGGTCGGGGCCAACGTCCTGACTTTC,CASSPTGVGANVLTF
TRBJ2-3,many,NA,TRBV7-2,TGTGCCAGCAGCATACAGGGAGTTCCCACAGATACGCAGTATTTT,CASSIQGVPTDTQYF
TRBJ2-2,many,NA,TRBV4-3,TGCGCCAGCAGCCAAGAGAGTCTGCCGACCGGGGAGCTGTTTTTT,CASSQESLPTGELFF
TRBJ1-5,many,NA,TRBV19,TGTGCCAGTAGAGCCAGCCACAGGGACGATCAGCCCCAGCATTTT,CASRASHRDDQPQHF
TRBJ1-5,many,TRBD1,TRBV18,TGTGCCAGCTCACCTGGGACAGGGCATCAGCCCCAGCATTTT,CASSPGTGHQPQHF